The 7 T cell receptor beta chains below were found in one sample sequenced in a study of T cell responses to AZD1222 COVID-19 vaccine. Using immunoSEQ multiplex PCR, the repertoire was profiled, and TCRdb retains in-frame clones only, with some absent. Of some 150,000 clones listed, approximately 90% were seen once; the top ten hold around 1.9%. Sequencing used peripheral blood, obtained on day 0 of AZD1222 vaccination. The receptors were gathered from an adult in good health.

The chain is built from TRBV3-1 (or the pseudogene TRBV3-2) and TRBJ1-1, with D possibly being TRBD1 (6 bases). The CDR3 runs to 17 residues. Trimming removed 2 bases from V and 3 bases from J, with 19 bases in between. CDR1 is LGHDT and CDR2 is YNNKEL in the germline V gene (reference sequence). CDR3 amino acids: CASSQKGGVGSDTEAFF. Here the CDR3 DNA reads TGTGCCAGCAGCCAAAAAGGGGGGGTCGGTTCGGACACTGAAGCTTTCTTT.

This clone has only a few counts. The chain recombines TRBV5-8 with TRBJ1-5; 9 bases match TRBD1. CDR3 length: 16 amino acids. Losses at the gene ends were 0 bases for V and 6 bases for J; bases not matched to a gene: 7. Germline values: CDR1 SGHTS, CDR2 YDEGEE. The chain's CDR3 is CASSLGDGQGLQPQHF. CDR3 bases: TGTGCCAGCAGCTTGGGGGACGGACAGGGGCTTCAGCCCCAGCATTTT.

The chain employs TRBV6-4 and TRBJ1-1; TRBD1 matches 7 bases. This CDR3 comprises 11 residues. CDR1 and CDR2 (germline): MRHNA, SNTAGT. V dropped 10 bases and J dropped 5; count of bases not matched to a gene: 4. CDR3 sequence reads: CATDRVTEAFF. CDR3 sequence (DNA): TGTGCCACAGACAGGGTTACTGAAGCTTTCTTT.

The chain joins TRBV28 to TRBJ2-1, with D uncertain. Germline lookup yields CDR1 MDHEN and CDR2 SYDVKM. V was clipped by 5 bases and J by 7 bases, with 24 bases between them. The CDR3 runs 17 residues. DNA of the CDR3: TGTGCCAGCAGTCCCGAGGTCCGGGCGGAGCCTGAGAATGAGCAGTTCTTC. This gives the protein CASSPEVRAEPENEQFF.

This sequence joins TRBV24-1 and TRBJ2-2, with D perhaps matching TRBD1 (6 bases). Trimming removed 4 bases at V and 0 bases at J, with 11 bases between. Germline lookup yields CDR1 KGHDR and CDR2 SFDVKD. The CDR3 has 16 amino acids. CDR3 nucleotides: TGTGCCACCAGTGAGAGGACAGCAACGAACACCGGGGAGCTGTTTTTT. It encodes CATSERTATNTGELFF.

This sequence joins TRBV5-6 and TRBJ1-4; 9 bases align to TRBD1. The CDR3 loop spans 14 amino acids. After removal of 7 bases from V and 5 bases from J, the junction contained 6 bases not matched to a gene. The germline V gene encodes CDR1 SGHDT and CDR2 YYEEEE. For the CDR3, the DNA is TGTGCCAGCCTCAGACAGGGGGGAAATGAAAAACTGTTTTTT. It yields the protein CASLRQGGNEKLFF. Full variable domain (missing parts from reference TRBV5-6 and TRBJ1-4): DAGVTQSPTHLIKTRGQQVTLRCSPKSGHDTVSWYQQALGQGPQFIFQYYEEEERQRGNFPDRFSGHQFPNYSSELNVNALLLGDSALYLCASLRQGGNEKLFFGSGTQLSVL.

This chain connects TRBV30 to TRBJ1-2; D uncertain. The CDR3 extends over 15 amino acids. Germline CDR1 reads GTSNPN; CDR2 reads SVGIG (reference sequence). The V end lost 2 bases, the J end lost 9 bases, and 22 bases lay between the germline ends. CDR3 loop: CAWSLTRTRLSRYTF. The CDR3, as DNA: TGTGCCTGGAGTCTCACACGGACCCGGTTGAGTCGCTACACCTTC.